The rows below give T cell receptor beta chains drawn from one sample of a study of human T cells and chemical hapten exposure. TCRdb re-derived calls from the RACE reads in MiXCR, one entry per CDR3 protein. The sample carries 120,000 or so distinct CDR3 sequences, about 11% recorded once. This material consisted of whole blood, taken in connection with sensitization to the hapten diphenylcyclopropenone (DPC). All receptors derive from a woman in her 50s with alopecia areata. Some clones in this sample may be carry-over from other donors' samples. Both conserved end residues are part of each CDR3. Fields, in order: J gene, V gene, CDR3 length, D gene, clone size, CDR3 protein, CDR3 DNA. A D gene is named only where the DNA matches it firmly. Where a row states a size, it is once, few, many or the class of an expanded clone; other rows omit it.

J gene: TRBJ2-1
V gene: TRBV29-1
CDR3 length: 13
D gene: TRBD2
clone size: few
CDR3 protein: CSVDGGRANEQFF
CDR3 DNA: TGCAGCGTTGATGGGGGGAGGGCCAATGAGCAGTTCTTC

J gene: TRBJ2-3
V gene: TRBV5-1
CDR3 length: 14
D gene: .
clone size: few
CDR3 protein: CATRLQGSTDTQYF
CDR3 DNA: TGCGCCACCCGCCTCCAGGGAAGCACAGATACGCAGTATTTT

J gene: TRBJ2-1
V gene: TRBV6-2/TRBV6-3
CDR3 length: 16
D gene: .
clone size: few
CDR3 protein: CASSYDPGTSSNEQFF
CDR3 DNA: TGTGCCAGCAGTTATGATCCTGGGACTTCCTCCAATGAGCAGTTCTTC

J gene: TRBJ1-2
V gene: TRBV20-1
CDR3 length: 13
D gene: .
clone size: few
CDR3 protein: CSARQGRNYGYTF
CDR3 DNA: TGCAGTGCTAGACAGGGGAGAAACTATGGCTACACCTTC

J gene: TRBJ2-5
V gene: TRBV5-1
CDR3 length: 15
D gene: .
clone size: .
CDR3 protein: CASSPIDIPRETQYF
CDR3 DNA: TGCGCCAGCAGCCCGATCGACATCCCCAGGGAGACCCAGTACTTC

J gene: TRBJ2-7
V gene: TRBV20-1
CDR3 length: 13
D gene: TRBD2
clone size: .
CDR3 protein: CSAVGGGAHEQYF
CDR3 DNA: TGCAGTGCCGTCGGCGGGGGGGCCCACGAGCAGTACTTC

J gene: TRBJ2-7
V gene: TRBV4-2
CDR3 length: 14
D gene: .
clone size: many
CDR3 protein: CASSQTEGRYEQYF
CDR3 DNA: TGTGCCAGCAGCCAGACGGAGGGCCGGTACGAGCAGTACTTC

J gene: TRBJ1-6
V gene: TRBV20-1
CDR3 length: 14
D gene: TRBD1
clone size: many
CDR3 protein: CSAKRTGRNSPLHF
CDR3 DNA: TGCAGTGCCAAGCGGACAGGGCGAAATTCACCCCTCCACTTT

J gene: TRBJ1-4
V gene: TRBV9
CDR3 length: 16
D gene: TRBD1
clone size: .
CDR3 protein: CASSVRTGATNEKLFF
CDR3 DNA: TGTGCCAGCAGCGTGAGGACAGGGGCAACTAATGAAAAACTGTTTTTT

J gene: TRBJ1-6
V gene: TRBV12-3/TRBV12-4
CDR3 length: 15
D gene: .
clone size: few
CDR3 protein: CASSRGASYNSPLHF
CDR3 DNA: TGTGCCAGCAGCCGGGGGGCGTCCTATAATTCACCCCTCCACTTT

J gene: TRBJ1-1
V gene: TRBV10-3
CDR3 length: 14
D gene: .
clone size: few
CDR3 protein: CASKNRVIGTEAFF
CDR3 DNA: TGTGCCAGCAAAAACAGGGTTATTGGGACTGAAGCTTTCTTT

J gene: TRBJ1-2
V gene: TRBV5-1
CDR3 length: 15
D gene: .
clone size: .
CDR3 protein: CASSSPNDRTNGYTF
CDR3 DNA: TGCGCCAGCAGCTCCCCCAACGACAGGACCAATGGCTACACCTTC

J gene: TRBJ2-2
V gene: TRBV6-5
CDR3 length: 17
D gene: TRBD2
clone size: few
CDR3 protein: CASSRPLAGHIIGELFF
CDR3 DNA: TGTGCCAGCAGTCGACCACTAGCGGGACACATCATAGGGGAGCTGTTTTTT

J gene: TRBJ1-1
V gene: TRBV15
CDR3 length: 15
D gene: TRBD1
clone size: many
CDR3 protein: CATSIVGQGRTEAFF
CDR3 DNA: TGTGCCACCAGCATTGTGGGACAGGGACGAACTGAAGCTTTCTTT

J gene: TRBJ2-7
V gene: TRBV6-2/TRBV6-3
CDR3 length: 15
D gene: TRBD1
clone size: few
CDR3 protein: CASSLLRTGAYEQYF
CDR3 DNA: TGTGCCAGCAGCCTCCTCCGGACAGGGGCCTACGAGCAGTACTTC

J gene: TRBJ2-7
V gene: TRBV3-1
CDR3 length: 15
D gene: TRBD2
clone size: .
CDR3 protein: CASRQDLAGGREQYF
CDR3 DNA: TGTGCCAGCAGACAAGATCTAGCGGGAGGGCGAGAGCAGTACTTC

J gene: TRBJ2-1
V gene: TRBV14
CDR3 length: 14
D gene: .
clone size: .
CDR3 protein: CASSQALGANEQFF
CDR3 DNA: TGTGCCAGCAGCCAAGCTCTGGGGGCCAATGAGCAGTTCTTC

J gene: TRBJ2-4
V gene: TRBV2
CDR3 length: 15
D gene: .
clone size: .
CDR3 protein: CASSLLAAGSDIQYF
CDR3 DNA: TGTGCCAGCAGTCTTCTAGCTGCGGGGAGCGACATTCAGTACTTC

J gene: TRBJ1-6
V gene: TRBV15
CDR3 length: 16
D gene: .
clone size: .
CDR3 protein: CATSLSPSECNSPLHF
CDR3 DNA: TGTGCCACCAGTCTGAGCCCTTCGGAATGCAATTCACCCCTCCACTTT

J gene: TRBJ2-1
V gene: TRBV29-1
CDR3 length: 12
D gene: .
clone size: .
CDR3 protein: CSAVDWSIEQFF
CDR3 DNA: TGCAGCGCCGTTGACTGGTCTATTGAGCAGTTCTTC

J gene: TRBJ1-1
V gene: TRBV7-9
CDR3 length: 14
D gene: .
clone size: .
CDR3 protein: CASSGALRNTEAFF
CDR3 DNA: TGTGCCAGCAGCGGGGCCTTAAGGAACACTGAAGCTTTCTTT

J gene: TRBJ2-7
V gene: TRBV5-1
CDR3 length: 14
D gene: .
clone size: many
CDR3 protein: CASGPRDIAYEQYF
CDR3 DNA: TGCGCCAGCGGGCCCCGGGACATCGCTTACGAGCAGTACTTC

J gene: TRBJ1-1
V gene: TRBV3-1
CDR3 length: 12
D gene: .
clone size: .
CDR3 protein: CASSQAQGGAFF
CDR3 DNA: TGTGCCAGCAGCCAAGCGCAAGGGGGAGCTTTCTTT

J gene: TRBJ2-3
V gene: TRBV18
CDR3 length: 16
D gene: .
clone size: many
CDR3 protein: CASSPPGGSGTDTQYF
CDR3 DNA: TGTGCCAGCTCACCCCCGGGGGGCTCCGGCACAGATACGCAGTATTTT

J gene: TRBJ2-7
V gene: TRBV5-6
CDR3 length: 15
D gene: TRBD1
clone size: many
CDR3 protein: CASSSNRQGGYEQYF
CDR3 DNA: TGTGCCAGCAGCTCGAATCGACAGGGTGGGTACGAGCAGTACTTC

J gene: TRBJ2-7
V gene: TRBV29-1
CDR3 length: 11
D gene: .
clone size: few
CDR3 protein: CSAGGRGEQYF
CDR3 DNA: TGCAGCGCCGGGGGGCGGGGGGAGCAGTACTTC

J gene: TRBJ2-3
V gene: TRBV12-3/TRBV12-4
CDR3 length: 14
D gene: .
clone size: many
CDR3 protein: CASSFLRNTDTQYF
CDR3 DNA: TGTGCCAGCAGTTTCCTACGAAACACAGATACGCAGTATTTT

J gene: TRBJ2-7
V gene: TRBV9
CDR3 length: 17
D gene: TRBD2
clone size: few
CDR3 protein: CASSVSSGSGGFYEQYF
CDR3 DNA: TGTGCCAGCAGCGTATCTAGCGGGAGTGGGGGCTTCTACGAGCAGTACTTC

J gene: TRBJ2-2
V gene: TRBV3-1
CDR3 length: 16
D gene: .
clone size: few
CDR3 protein: CASSQLRQEGTGELFF
CDR3 DNA: TGTGCCAGCAGCCAACTCCGTCAGGAGGGCACCGGGGAGCTGTTTTTT

J gene: TRBJ2-3
V gene: TRBV9
CDR3 length: 12
D gene: .
clone size: many
CDR3 protein: CASSVEADTQYF
CDR3 DNA: TGTGCCAGCAGCGTAGAGGCGGATACGCAGTATTTT

J gene: TRBJ2-2
V gene: TRBV7-3
CDR3 length: 14
D gene: TRBD1
clone size: .
CDR3 protein: CASSPNRGGGELFF
CDR3 DNA: TGTGCCAGCAGCCCCAACAGGGGTGGCGGGGAGCTGTTTTTT

J gene: TRBJ2-4
V gene: TRBV14
CDR3 length: 19
D gene: .
clone size: few
CDR3 protein: CASSPFRESVRLAKNIQYF
CDR3 DNA: TGTGCCAGCAGCCCATTCCGGGAGTCGGTTAGGTTGGCCAAAAACATTCAGTACTTC

J gene: TRBJ2-5
V gene: TRBV12-3/TRBV12-4
CDR3 length: 18
D gene: TRBD2
clone size: many
CDR3 protein: CASSLEGGLAGGRETQYF
CDR3 DNA: TGTGCCAGCAGTTTAGAGGGGGGACTAGCGGGGGGGCGAGAGACCCAGTACTTC

J gene: TRBJ2-3
V gene: TRBV20-1
CDR3 length: 16
D gene: .
clone size: many
CDR3 protein: CSARDRGGGSTDTQYF
CDR3 DNA: TGCAGTGCTAGAGACAGGGGAGGGGGTAGCACAGATACGCAGTATTTT

J gene: TRBJ2-7
V gene: TRBV12-3/TRBV12-4
CDR3 length: 14
D gene: .
clone size: .
CDR3 protein: CASSFGGTAYEQYF
CDR3 DNA: TGTGCCAGCAGTTTCGGGGGGACAGCCTACGAGCAGTACTTC

J gene: TRBJ2-1
V gene: TRBV7-2
CDR3 length: 12
D gene: .
clone size: few
CDR3 protein: CASTRDSPEQFF
CDR3 DNA: TGTGCCAGCACGCGGGACTCACCTGAGCAGTTCTTC

J gene: TRBJ1-5
V gene: TRBV20-1
CDR3 length: 13
D gene: .
clone size: once
CDR3 protein: CSARRSGMGPQHF
CDR3 DNA: TGCAGTGCTAGGAGAAGTGGAATGGGTCCCCAGCATTTT

J gene: TRBJ2-2
V gene: TRBV20-1
CDR3 length: 11
D gene: .
clone size: few
CDR3 protein: CSAAPTGELFF
CDR3 DNA: TGCAGTGCAGCTCCCACCGGGGAGCTGTTTTTT

J gene: TRBJ2-3
V gene: TRBV7-2
CDR3 length: 15
D gene: .
clone size: .
CDR3 protein: CASSLVSTSTDTQYF
CDR3 DNA: TGTGCCAGCAGCTTAGTATCAACTAGCACAGATACGCAGTATTTT

J gene: TRBJ2-7
V gene: TRBV7-9
CDR3 length: 12
D gene: .
clone size: few
CDR3 protein: CASTGGNNEQYF
CDR3 DNA: TGTGCCAGCACAGGAGGGAATAACGAGCAGTACTTC

J gene: TRBJ2-1
V gene: TRBV12-3/TRBV12-4
CDR3 length: 15
D gene: TRBD2
clone size: .
CDR3 protein: CASSLAAGGTNEQFF
CDR3 DNA: TGTGCCAGCAGTTTAGCAGCGGGAGGGACGAATGAGCAGTTCTTC

J gene: TRBJ1-6
V gene: TRBV5-6
CDR3 length: 14
D gene: .
clone size: few
CDR3 protein: CASSLVRQNSPLHF
CDR3 DNA: TGTGCCAGCAGCTTGGTTCGGCAAAATTCACCCCTCCACTTT

J gene: TRBJ1-4
V gene: TRBV18
CDR3 length: 13
D gene: .
clone size: few
CDR3 protein: CASSPQTNEKLFF
CDR3 DNA: TGTGCCAGCTCACCTCAAACTAATGAAAAACTGTTTTTT